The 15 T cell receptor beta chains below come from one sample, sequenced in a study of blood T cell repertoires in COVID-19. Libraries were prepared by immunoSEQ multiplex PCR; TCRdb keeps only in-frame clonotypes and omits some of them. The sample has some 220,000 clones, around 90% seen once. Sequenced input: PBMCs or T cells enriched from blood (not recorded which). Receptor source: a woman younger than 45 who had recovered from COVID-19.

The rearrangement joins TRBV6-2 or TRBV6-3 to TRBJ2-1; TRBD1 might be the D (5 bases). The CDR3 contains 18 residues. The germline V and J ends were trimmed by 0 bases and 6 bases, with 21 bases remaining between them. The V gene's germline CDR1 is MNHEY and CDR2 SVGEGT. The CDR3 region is CASSYSTWSAGKGNEQFF. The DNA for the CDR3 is TGTGCCAGCAGTTACTCGACTTGGAGTGCAGGGAAAGGCAATGAGCAGTTCTTC.

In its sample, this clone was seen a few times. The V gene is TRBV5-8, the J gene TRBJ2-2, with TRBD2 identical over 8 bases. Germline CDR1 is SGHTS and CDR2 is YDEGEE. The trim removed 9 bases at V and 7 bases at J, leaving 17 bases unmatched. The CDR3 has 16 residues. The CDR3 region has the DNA TGTGCCACCGTGAGGCCTAGGAGCGGGGGAGTCGGGGAGCTGTTTTTT. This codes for CATVRPRSGGVGELFF.

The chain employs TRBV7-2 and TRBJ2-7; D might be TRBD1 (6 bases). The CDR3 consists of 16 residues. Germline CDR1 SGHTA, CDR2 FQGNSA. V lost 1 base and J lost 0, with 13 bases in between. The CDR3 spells CASSLDLRGSSYEQYF. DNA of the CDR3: TGTGCCAGCAGCTTAGATTTAAGGGGGAGCTCCTACGAGCAGTACTTC.

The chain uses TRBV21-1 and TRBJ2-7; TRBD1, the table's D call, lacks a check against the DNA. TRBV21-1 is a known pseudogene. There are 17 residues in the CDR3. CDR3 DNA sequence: TGTGCCAGCAGCAAAGTCTCAAAGGGACAGGGGGCTTACGAGCAGTACTTC. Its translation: CASSKVSKGQGAYEQYF.

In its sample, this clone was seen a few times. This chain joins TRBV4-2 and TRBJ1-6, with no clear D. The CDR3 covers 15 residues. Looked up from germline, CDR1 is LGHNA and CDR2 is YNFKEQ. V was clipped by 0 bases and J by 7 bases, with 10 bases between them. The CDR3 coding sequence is TGTGCCAGCAGCCAAGATTCGGGGAGGAATTCACCCCTCCACTTT. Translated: CASSQDSGRNSPLHF.

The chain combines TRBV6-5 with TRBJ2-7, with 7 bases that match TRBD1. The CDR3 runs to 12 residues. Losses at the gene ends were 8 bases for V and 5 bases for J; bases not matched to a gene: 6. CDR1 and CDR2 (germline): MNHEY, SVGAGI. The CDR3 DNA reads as TGTGCCAGCGAGGGGGCAGGCGACGAGCAGTACTTC. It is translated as CASEGAGDEQYF.

CDR3 in DNA: TGTGCCAGCAGCGAAGGGACAGCGACTACCTATGGCTACACCTTC. Amino acids: CASSEGTATTYGYTF. The V gene is TRBV7-9, the J gene TRBJ1-2; 7 bases agree with TRBD1. The CDR3 sequence is 15 residues long. The V and J ends lost 5 bases and 4 bases, in that order; junction bases with no gene match: 10. Germline assignment: CDR1 SEHNR and CDR2 FQNEAQ (reference sequence).

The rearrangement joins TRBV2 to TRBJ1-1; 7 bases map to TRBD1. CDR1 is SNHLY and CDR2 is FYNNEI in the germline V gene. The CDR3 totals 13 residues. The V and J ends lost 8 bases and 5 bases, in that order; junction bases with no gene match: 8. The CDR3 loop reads CASGRQGGTEAFF. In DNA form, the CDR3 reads TGTGCCAGCGGGAGACAGGGAGGAACTGAAGCTTTCTTT.

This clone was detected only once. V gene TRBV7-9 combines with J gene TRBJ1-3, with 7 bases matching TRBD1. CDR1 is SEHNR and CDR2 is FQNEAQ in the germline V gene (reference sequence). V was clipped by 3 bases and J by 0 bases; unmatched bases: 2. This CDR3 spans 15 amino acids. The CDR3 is CASSLWTGSGNTIYF. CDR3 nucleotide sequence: TGTGCCAGCAGCTTGTGGACAGGCTCTGGAAACACCATATATTTT.

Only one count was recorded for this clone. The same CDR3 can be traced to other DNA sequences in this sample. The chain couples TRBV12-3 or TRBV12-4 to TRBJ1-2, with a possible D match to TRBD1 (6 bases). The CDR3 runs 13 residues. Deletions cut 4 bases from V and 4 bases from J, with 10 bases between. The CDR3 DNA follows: TGTGCCAGCAGTTCGACAGGATCCTATGGCTACACCTTC. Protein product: CASSSTGSYGYTF.

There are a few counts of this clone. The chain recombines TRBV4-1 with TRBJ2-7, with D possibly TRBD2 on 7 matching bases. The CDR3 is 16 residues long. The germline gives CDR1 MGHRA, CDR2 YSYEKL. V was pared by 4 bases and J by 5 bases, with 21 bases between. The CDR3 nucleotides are TGCGCCAGCAGCCGAAGTGTGGGGGGGCCGGCTGACGAGCAGTACTTC. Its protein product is CASSRSVGGPADEQYF.

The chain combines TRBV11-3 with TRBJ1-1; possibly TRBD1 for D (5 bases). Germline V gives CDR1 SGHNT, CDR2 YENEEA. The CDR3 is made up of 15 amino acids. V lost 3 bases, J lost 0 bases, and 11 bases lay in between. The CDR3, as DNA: TGTGCCAGCAGCTTTAGGGGTGGAGTGAACACTGAAGCTTTCTTT. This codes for CASSFRGGVNTEAFF. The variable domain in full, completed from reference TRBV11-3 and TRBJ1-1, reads EAGVVQSPRYKIIEKKQPVAFWCNPISGHNTLYWYLQNLGQGPELLIRYENEEAVDDSQLPKDRFSAERLKGVDSTLKIQPAELGDSAVYLCASSFRGGVNTEAFFGQGTRLTVV.

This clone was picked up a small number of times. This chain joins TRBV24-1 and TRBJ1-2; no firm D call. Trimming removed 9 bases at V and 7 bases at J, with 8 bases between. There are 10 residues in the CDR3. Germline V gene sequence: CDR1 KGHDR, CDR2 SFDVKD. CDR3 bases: TGTGCCACCTTCGGGGTTGGCTACACCTTC. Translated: CATFGVGYTF.

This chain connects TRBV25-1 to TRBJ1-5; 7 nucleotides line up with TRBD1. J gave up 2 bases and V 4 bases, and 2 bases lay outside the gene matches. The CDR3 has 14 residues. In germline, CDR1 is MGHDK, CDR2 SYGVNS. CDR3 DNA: TGTGCCAGCAGTGGACAGGGAGGCAATCAGCCCCAGCATTTT. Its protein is CASSGQGGNQPQHF.

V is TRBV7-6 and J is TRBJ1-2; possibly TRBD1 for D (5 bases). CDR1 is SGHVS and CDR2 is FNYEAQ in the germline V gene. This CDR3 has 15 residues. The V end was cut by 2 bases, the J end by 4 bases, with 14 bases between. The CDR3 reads CASSLSYSGGYGYTF. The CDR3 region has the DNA TGTGCCAGCAGCTTAAGTTATTCGGGGGGCTATGGCTACACCTTC.